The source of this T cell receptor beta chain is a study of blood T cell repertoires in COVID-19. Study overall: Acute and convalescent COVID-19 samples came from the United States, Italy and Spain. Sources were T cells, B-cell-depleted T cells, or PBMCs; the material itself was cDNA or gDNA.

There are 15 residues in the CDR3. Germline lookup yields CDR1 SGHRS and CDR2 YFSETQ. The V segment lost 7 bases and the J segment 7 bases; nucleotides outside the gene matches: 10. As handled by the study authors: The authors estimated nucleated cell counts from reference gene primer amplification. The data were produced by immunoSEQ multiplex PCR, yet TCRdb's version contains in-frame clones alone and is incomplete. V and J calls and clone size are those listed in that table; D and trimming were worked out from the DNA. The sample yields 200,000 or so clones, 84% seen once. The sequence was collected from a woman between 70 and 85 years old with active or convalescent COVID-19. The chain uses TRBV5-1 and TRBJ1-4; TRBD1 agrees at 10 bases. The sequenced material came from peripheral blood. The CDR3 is CASGSGTGAFEKLFF. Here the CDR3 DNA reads TGCGCCAGCGGCTCCGGGACAGGGGCTTTTGAAAAACTGTTTTTT. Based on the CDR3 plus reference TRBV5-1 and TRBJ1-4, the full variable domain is KAGVTQTPRYLIKTRGQQVTLSCSPISGHRSVSWYQQTPGQGLQFLFEYFSETQRNKGNFPGRFSGRQFSNSRSEMNVSTLELGDSALYLCASGSGTGAFEKLFFGSGTQLSVL.